These 32 T cell receptor beta chains were sequenced from one sample in a study of cytomegalovirus exposure and HLA in healthy donors. The PCR had 60 Vbeta and 13 Jbeta primers. Profiled with immunoSEQ multiplex PCR; TCRdb holds only in-frame clones, not every one. The table shows around 90,000 clones, with just under 80% occurring only once. The sample comprised PBMCs. The source of these receptors is a woman aged 35 to 49 in good health and CMV-seronegative.

In this sample, this clone turned up a few times. The V and J genes are TRBV4-2 and TRBJ2-7; 9 positions match TRBD2. The germline gives CDR1 LGHNA, CDR2 YNFKEQ. The CDR3 has 18 residues. V lost 0 bases, J lost 3 bases, and 12 bases stayed unmatched. The CDR3 nucleotides read TGTGCCAGCAGCCAAGAAGGGAATAGCGGGAGTGCAGGCTACGAGCAGTACTTC. This gives the protein CASSQEGNSGSAGYEQYF.

The DNA for the CDR3 is TGTGCCAGCAGTTACTTCGGCAGGTTCAATCAGCCCCAGCATTTT. This sequence encodes CASSYFGRFNQPQHF. This sequence joins TRBV6-6 and TRBJ1-5; no reliable D call. Germline CDR1 reads MNHNY; CDR2 reads SVGAGI (reference sequence). With 1 base removed from V and 3 bases from J, the gap between germline ends came to 10 bases. This CDR3 is built from 15 residues.

The V gene is TRBV18, the J gene TRBJ2-3, with TRBD1 as a possible D gene (5 bases). The germline V gene encodes CDR1 KGHSH and CDR2 LQKENI. V lost 2 bases to trimming and J lost 5 bases, with 11 bases between them. The CDR3 has 14 residues. CDR3 DNA sequence: TGTGCCAGCTCACCAGAAGGGGCGTTAGATACGCAGTATTTT. It codes for CASSPEGALDTQYF.

This clone was picked up one time. J is TRBJ2-5 and V is TRBV28, with 10 positions matching TRBD2. The CDR3 covers 15 residues. Germline V gives CDR1 MDHEN, CDR2 SYDVKM. V was pared by 7 bases and J by 4 bases, with 9 bases of the junction left unmatched. Here the CDR3 reads CASTPAGGPGETQYF. CDR3 coding DNA: TGTGCCAGCACCCCAGCGGGAGGGCCGGGAGAGACCCAGTACTTC.

V is TRBV9 and J is TRBJ1-2; D is unclear. Trimming pared 1 base from V and 3 bases from J, leaving 13 bases between. In germline, CDR1 is SGDLS, CDR2 YYNGEE. The CDR3 has 15 residues. The CDR3 spells CASSVRSAGDYGYTF. The DNA for the CDR3 is TGTGCCAGCAGCGTACGTTCCGCCGGAGACTATGGCTACACCTTC.

V is TRBV10-3 and J is TRBJ2-5, with 12 nucleotides matching TRBD2. Germline V gene sequence: CDR1 ENHRY, CDR2 SYGVKD. The CDR3 totals 16 residues. The J segment lost 5 bases and the V segment lost 1 base, leaving 5 bases of the junction unmatched. Here the CDR3 reads CAISEFGTSGYETQYF. In DNA form, the CDR3 reads TGTGCCATCAGTGAGTTTGGGACTAGCGGGTACGAGACCCAGTACTTC.

This chain connects TRBV28 to TRBJ2-7; 9 bases are shared with TRBD2. Germline loops: CDR1 MDHEN, CDR2 SYDVKM. The CDR3 totals 14 residues. V lost 2 bases to trimming and J lost 5 bases; unmatched junction nucleotides: 4. This chain's CDR3 is CASSLAGGPHEQYF. CDR3 in DNA: TGTGCCAGCAGTTTAGCGGGAGGGCCCCACGAGCAGTACTTC.

The chain uses TRBV4-1 and TRBJ1-2; 8 bases fit TRBD1. This CDR3 has 15 amino acids. Losses at the gene ends were 0 bases for V and 5 bases for J; bases not matched to a gene: 5. Germline V gene data show CDR1 as MGHRA and CDR2 as YSYEKL. CDR3 sequence: CASSQDRTGGYGYTF. In nucleotides, the CDR3 is TGCGCCAGCAGCCAAGATCGAACAGGGGGATATGGCTACACCTTC.

This clone has just a few counts. The chain couples TRBV2 to TRBJ1-1; 8 nucleotides align to TRBD1. Germline CDR1 reads SNHLY; CDR2 reads FYNNEI. This CDR3 is 12 amino acids long. J was trimmed by 8 bases and V by 7 bases; bases with no gene match: 6. This chain's CDR3 is CASMQGAREAFF. CDR3 coding DNA: TGTGCCAGCATGCAGGGGGCCAGGGAAGCTTTCTTT.

The rearrangement uses TRBV28 and TRBJ1-2; D is unclear. There are 14 residues in the CDR3. Looked up from germline, CDR1 is MDHEN and CDR2 is SYDVKM. The germline V and J ends were trimmed by 3 bases and 2 bases, with 10 bases remaining between them. CDR3 amino acids: CASSFFYNNYGYTF. DNA for the CDR3: TGTGCCAGCAGTTTCTTTTACAACAACTATGGCTACACCTTC.

This chain connects TRBV15 to TRBJ1-2, with 8 nucleotides matching TRBD1. V lost 5 bases to trimming and J lost 0 bases; unmatched junction nucleotides: 8. Germline values: CDR1 LNHNV, CDR2 YYDKDF (reference sequence). The CDR3 has 16 residues. CDR3 sequence (DNA): TGTGCCACCAGCGGACCGACAGGGGCCCCTAACTATGGCTACACCTTC. Its protein is CATSGPTGAPNYGYTF.

The chain is built from TRBV6-5 and TRBJ2-1, with 15 bases fitting TRBD2. V trimming: 4 bases; J trimming: 9 bases; junction bases outside the gene matches: 7. The CDR3 runs to 16 residues. In germline, CDR1 is MNHEY, CDR2 SVGAGI. The CDR3 DNA reads TGTGCCAGCAGTTTCCGGACTAGCGGGAGGGCCGGTGAGCAGTTCTTC. Translated, it gives CASSFRTSGRAGEQFF.

The V call is TRBV6-5, the J call TRBJ1-5; 7 nucleotides agree with TRBD1. Trimming took 6 bases from V and 6 from J; bases not matched to a gene: 11. The CDR3 has 15 amino acids. From germline, CDR1 is MNHEY and CDR2 SVGAGI. CDR3 in DNA: TGTGCCAGCAGCCACAGGGGAGCGTTTGGTCAGCCCCAGCATTTT. Translating it yields CASSHRGAFGQPQHF.

This sequence joins TRBV5-1 and TRBJ2-7; 7 bases match TRBD1. V lost 5 bases, J lost 6 bases, and 8 bases stayed unmatched. The CDR3 consists of 13 residues. Germline CDR1 is SGHRS and CDR2 is YFSETQ. The CDR3 DNA is TGCGCCAGCAGACCCGGGACAGATCTCGAGCAGTACTTC. It yields the protein CASRPGTDLEQYF.

The genes are TRBV10-2 and TRBJ1-2; a possible D gene is TRBD1 (6 bases). Germline values: CDR1 WSHSY, CDR2 SAAADI. V was cut by 1 base and J by 5 bases, with 8 bases left in between. The CDR3 runs to 13 residues. CDR3 DNA: TGCGCCAGCAGTGAGTGGGACACATATGGCTACACCTTC. Its translation: CASSEWDTYGYTF.

This chain joins TRBV28 and TRBJ2-3; TRBD1 matches at 9 bases. CDR3 length equals 14 residues. V shed 8 bases and J 0 bases; nucleotides not matched to a gene: 3. Germline V lookup: CDR1 MDHEN, CDR2 SYDVKM. The CDR3 region is CASHGQGSTDTQYF. The CDR3 DNA sequence: TGTGCCAGCCACGGACAGGGGAGCACAGATACGCAGTATTTT.

The chain has TRBV19 and TRBJ1-1; weak D call: TRBD1 (5 bases). Looked up from germline, CDR1 is LNHDA and CDR2 is SQIVND (reference sequence). The CDR3 is 14 residues long. V lost 5 bases to trimming and J lost 0 bases, with 10 bases between them. CDR3 nucleotides: TGTGCCAGTAGTTCCCCGACAGTGAACACTGAAGCTTTCTTT. Protein product: CASSSPTVNTEAFF. The full variable domain, its missing parts supplied by reference TRBV19 and TRBJ1-1, is DGGITQSPKYLFRKEGQNVTLSCEQNLNHDAMYWYRQDPGQGLRLIYYSQIVNDFQKGDIAEGYSVSREKKESFPLTVTSAQKNPTAFYLCASSSPTVNTEAFFGQGTRLTVV.

The chain joins TRBV28 to TRBJ1-2; TRBD1 matches at 8 bases. Trimming removed 7 bases from V and 2 bases from J; junction bases left unmatched: 9. The CDR3 has 15 amino acids. Germline V CDR1 and CDR2: MDHEN, SYDVKM. CDR3 DNA: TGTGCCAGCAACCAACAGGGGGGTGAAAACTATGGCTACACCTTC. It encodes CASNQQGGENYGYTF.

This chain joins TRBV6-6 and TRBJ1-6; no reliable D call. Germline V lookup: CDR1 MNHNY, CDR2 SVGAGI (reference sequence). This CDR3 has 13 amino acids. Trimming took 2 bases from V and 7 from J, leaving 6 bases between them. The CDR3 here is CASSYVENSPLHF. In DNA form, the CDR3 reads TGTGCCAGCAGTTACGTGGAGAATTCACCCCTCCACTTT.

V gene TRBV5-1 combines with J gene TRBJ2-3; TRBD2 matches at 10 bases. Germline V lookup: CDR1 SGHRS, CDR2 YFSETQ. V dropped 3 bases and J dropped 2; count of bases not matched to a gene: 6. The CDR3 spans 16 residues. CDR3 bases: TGCGCCAGCAGCTCCCGACTAGCGGGCTTCACAGATACGCAGTATTTT. Its translation is CASSSRLAGFTDTQYF.

The chain joins TRBV10-3 to TRBJ2-5, with D possibly being TRBD2 (6 bases). The CDR3 is made up of 17 amino acids. Between the trimmed V and J ends, which lost 0 bases and 2 bases, there was a span of 16 bases. Germline loops: CDR1 ENHRY, CDR2 SYGVKD. The CDR3 here is CAISESTRWQEQETQYF. The CDR3 nucleotides are TGTGCCATCAGTGAGTCGACTAGGTGGCAGGAGCAAGAGACCCAGTACTTC.

This clone has only one observation. A junction end diverges from the germline sequence, so it may reflect a read error. The V call is TRBV6-5, the J call TRBJ1-5; TRBD1 might be the D (6 bases). Germline V gene lookup returns CDR1 MNHEY and CDR2 SVGAGI. This CDR3 region has 14 residues. The CDR3 coding sequence is TGTGCCCGCAGAAAAACAGGGAGCAATCAGCCCCAGCATTTT. Translation: CARRKTGSNQPQHF.

This sequence joins TRBV25-1 and TRBJ2-1; possibly TRBD2 for D (7 bases). Trimming removed 7 bases from V and 6 bases from J, with 22 bases in between. CDR1 and CDR2 from the germline V gene are MGHDK and SYGVNS. The CDR3 extends over 16 amino acids. CDR3: CASTTEIGLGGNEQFF. As DNA, the CDR3 is TGTGCCAGCACTACAGAAATAGGACTAGGGGGCAATGAGCAGTTCTTC.

The rearrangement uses TRBV29-1 and TRBJ1-2, with 7 bases matching TRBD1. V gave up 2 bases and J gave up 8 bases; unmatched junction bases: 5. The CDR3 loop spans 12 amino acids. Germline V gene lookup returns CDR1 SQVTM and CDR2 ANQGSEA. CDR3 nucleotides: TGCAGCGTTGAAAACAGGGGAGTCGGCTACACCTTC. This sequence encodes CSVENRGVGYTF. Complete variable domain (other parts from reference TRBV29-1 and TRBJ1-2): SAVISQKPSRDICQRGTSLTIQCQVDSQVTMMFWYRQQPGQSLTLIATANQGSEATYESGFVIDKFPISRPNLTFSTLTVSNMSPEDSSIYLCSVENRGVGYTFGSGTRLTVV.

The chain links TRBV6-1 to TRBJ1-2, with TRBD1 identical over 8 bases. The J segment lost 3 bases and the V segment lost 4 bases, leaving 4 bases of the junction unmatched. The germline CDR1 and CDR2 sequences are MNHNS and SASEGT. The CDR3 totals 14 residues. The CDR3 DNA is TGTGCCAGCAGTGCCCACAGGGGGTACTATGGCTACACCTTC. This gives the protein CASSAHRGYYGYTF.

V and J are TRBV27 and TRBJ2-7, with TRBD1 matching 7 bases. This CDR3 has 15 amino acids. The junction had 8 bases not matched to a gene; V was cut back by 4 bases and J by 2 bases. Germline lookup yields CDR1 MNHEY and CDR2 SMNVEV (reference sequence). CDR3 protein: CASSSGTATAYEQYF. Written as DNA, the CDR3 is TGTGCCAGCAGTTCAGGGACAGCCACCGCCTACGAGCAGTACTTC.

This chain uses TRBV6-4 with TRBJ2-3, with TRBD2 matching over 9 bases. The V gene end was trimmed by 5 bases and the J gene end by 6 bases; junction bases not matched to a gene: 9. The CDR3 is 15 amino acids. Germline values: CDR1 MRHNA, CDR2 SNTAGT. The CDR3 here is CASSSDSGSVDTQYF. The DNA for the CDR3 is TGTGCCAGCAGTTCGGATAGCGGGAGTGTGGATACGCAGTATTTT.

The V and J genes are TRBV23-1 and TRBJ2-7, with D possibly matching TRBD1 (6 bases). TRBV23-1 is filed as an ORF, its function uncertain. The V gene lost 4 bases and the J gene lost 3 bases, with 19 bases spanning the gap. This CDR3 spans 16 amino acids. The CDR3 DNA is TGCGCCAGCAGTCTCTCCGACTCGGGACACGTCTACGAGCAGTACTTC. It translates to CASSLSDSGHVYEQYF.

The gene calls are TRBV28 and TRBJ1-2; D perhaps matches TRBD1 (6 bases). Per germline, CDR1 MDHEN and CDR2 SYDVKM. Trimming shortened V by 7 bases and J by 4 bases, and 16 bases separated the two germline ends. The length of the CDR3 is 14 residues. The CDR3 sequence: CASTGTRMLYGYTF. In DNA, the CDR3 is TGTGCCAGCACTGGGACAAGGATGCTCTATGGCTACACCTTC.

This chain links TRBV7-3 with TRBJ1-1; 9 nucleotides match TRBD1. The V and J ends lost 6 bases and 1 base, in that order; junction bases with no gene match: 6. Germline V gives CDR1 SGHTA, CDR2 FQGTGA. The CDR3 is 15 amino acids. The CDR3 DNA reads as TGTGCCAGCAGGATCACAGGGGGCGCGAACACTGAAGCTTTCTTT. Translated: CASRITGGANTEAFF.

The V and J genes are TRBV7-9 and TRBJ2-5; 8 bases map to TRBD1. With the DNA end fitting TRBJ2-7 better, the J assignment may be wrong. From germline, CDR1 is SEHNR and CDR2 FQNEAQ (reference sequence). The length of the CDR3 is 16 residues. The CDR3 coding sequence is TGTGCCAGCAGCCAACCCAGGGGGCCAGGGGCCGTCGAGCAGTACTTC. Residues: CASSQPRGPGAVEQYF.

The V call is TRBV27, the J call TRBJ1-2; the match to TRBD1 covers 9 bases. Germline loops: CDR1 MNHEY, CDR2 SMNVEV (reference sequence). The V segment lost 4 bases and the J segment 7 bases; nucleotides outside the gene matches: 4. The CDR3 consists of 13 residues. DNA for the CDR3: TGTGCCAGCAGTTGGACAGGGGCTTTTGGCTACACCTTC. Translated, it gives CASSWTGAFGYTF.